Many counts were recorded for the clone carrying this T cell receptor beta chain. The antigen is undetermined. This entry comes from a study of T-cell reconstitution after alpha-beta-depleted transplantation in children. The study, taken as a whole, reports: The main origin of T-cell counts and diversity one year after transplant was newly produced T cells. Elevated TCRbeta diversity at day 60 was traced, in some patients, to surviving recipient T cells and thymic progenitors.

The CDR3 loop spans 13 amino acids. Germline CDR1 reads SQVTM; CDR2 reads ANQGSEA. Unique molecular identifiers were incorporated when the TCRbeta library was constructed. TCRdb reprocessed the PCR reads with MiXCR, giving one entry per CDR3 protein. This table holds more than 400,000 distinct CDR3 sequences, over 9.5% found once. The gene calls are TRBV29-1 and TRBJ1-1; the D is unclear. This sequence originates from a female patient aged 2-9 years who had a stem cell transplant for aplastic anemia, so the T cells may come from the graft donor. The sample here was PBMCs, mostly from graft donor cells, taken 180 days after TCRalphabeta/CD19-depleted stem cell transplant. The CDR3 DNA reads TGCTCCTCGCGCGTCTCCTTGGACACTGAAGCTTTCTTT. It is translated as CSSRVSLDTEAFF. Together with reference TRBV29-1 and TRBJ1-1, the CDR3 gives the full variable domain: SAVISQKPSRDICQRGTSLTIQCQVDSQVTMMFWYRQQPGQSLTLIATANQGSEATYESGFVIDKFPISRPNLTFSTLTVSNMSPEDSSIYLCSSRVSLDTEAFFGQGTRLTVV.